Sequencing of this T cell receptor beta chain was carried out in a study of T cells in Graves' hyperthyroidism and ophthalmopathy. Regarding the study as a whole: Ophthalmopathy prediction by the model preceded onset by a median about 6 months. Blood also held most thyroid clonotypes expanded beyond 0.001. Using 13 V-J features, a model discriminated ophthalmopathy from stable hyperthyroidism.

In regard to this clonotype: No antigen is known for it. Since no conserved phenylalanine or tryptophan closes the CDR3, a read error is the likely cause.

Patients showing uncontrolled infection, other autoimmune disease, pregnancy or lactation were ineligible. The CDR3 runs 15 residues. Unmatched junction bases numbered 8, after V lost 4 bases and J lost 11 bases. Germline CDR1 reads MNHGY; CDR2 reads SVAAGI. Researchers took RNA transcripts and amplified the TCR beta CDR3 regions from them. When the TCR CDR3 underwent first-round RT-PCR, the HTBI primer set was used. TCRdb passed the multiplex PCR reads through MiXCR, listing each CDR3 protein once. This table has around 600,000 distinct CDR3 sequences, approximately 15% appearing once. This chain joins TRBV6-9 and TRBJ1-6; TRBD1 agrees at 10 bases. This clonotype was obtained from a woman under 30 with Graves' ophthalmopathy. The material sequenced was blood. The CDR3 here is CASSSPGQGWTPLHL. The CDR3 coding sequence is TGTGCCAGCAGTTCGCCGGGACAGGGGTGGACACCCCTCCACCTT.